These T cell receptor beta chains were read from a single sample in a study of response to subunit inactivated influenza vaccine. TCRdb used MiXCR to reprocess the RT-PCR reads, holding one entry per CDR3 protein. This table holds some 850,000 distinct CDR3 sequences, less than 20% found once. The specimen was PBMCs from blood, collected 4 to 6 days after vaccination. Every receptor here comes from a man over 45 who received an inactivated influenza vaccine. Each CDR3 is given with its conserved first and last residue. The D gene is left open where the match is weak. Expanded clones are given a class, and other clones once, few, many or no size at all.

D	V	size	J	DNA	CDR3
.	TRBV5-8	.	TRBJ1-5	TGTGCCAGCAGCTTGGGAAGGACCCGGACCCAGCATTTT	CASSLGRTRTQHF
.	TRBV20-1	.	TRBJ2-2	TGCAGTGCAACGGGACAAGACAACACCGGGGAGCTGTTTTTT	CSATGQDNTGELFF
.	TRBV20-1	.	TRBJ2-7	TGCAGTGCTAAAGGGGGACTTTCAGTACTGAACTCCTACGAGCAGTACTTC	CSAKGGLSVLNSYEQYF
.	TRBV4-3	.	TRBJ2-7	TGCGCCAGCAGCCAAGACCCTAATTCCTACGAGCAGTACTTC	CASSQDPNSYEQYF
TRBD2	TRBV20-1	few	TRBJ2-7	TGCAGTGCTAGAGGGGGGGGGAACCGGCAGTACTTC	CSARGGGNRQYF
TRBD2	TRBV12-3/TRBV12-4	.	TRBJ2-5	TGTGCCAGCAGAACGGGACTAGCGAAAGAGACCCAGTACTTC	CASRTGLAKETQYF
TRBD1	TRBV20-1	.	TRBJ2-6	TGCAGTGCTAGGCGACAGGGGTTGGGCTCTGGGGCCAACGTCCTGACTTTC	CSARRQGLGSGANVLTF
.	TRBV12-3/TRBV12-4	few	TRBJ2-5	TGTGCCAGCAGGGGGGGACAGCCGTACCAAGAGACCCAGTACTTC	CASRGGQPYQETQYF
TRBD2	TRBV7-2	few	TRBJ2-7	TGTGCCAGCAGCTCGAGACTAGCGGGAACCGAGCAGTACTTC	CASSSRLAGTEQYF
.	TRBV5-1	few	TRBJ1-1	TGCGCCAGCAGCCCCACTCAGGGATTGAACACTGAAGCTTTCTTT	CASSPTQGLNTEAFF
.	TRBV12-2	.	TRBJ1-5	TGTGCAAGTCGCTCACGGATGGGGACAGTTTGGTATCAGCCCCAGCATTTT	CASRSRMGTVWYQPQHF
TRBD1	TRBV12-3/TRBV12-4	.	TRBJ1-4	TGTGCCAGCAGTTTCCGGGACAGGTCCTCTAGTGATGAAAAACTGTTTTTT	CASSFRDRSSSDEKLFF
TRBD1	TRBV15	few	TRBJ2-1	TGTGCCACCAGCAGGGACGACAGGGGACGCGACAATGAGCAGTTCTTC	CATSRDDRGRDNEQFF
TRBD1	TRBV4-3	.	TRBJ1-2	TGCGCCAGCAGCCTCGGAGGGGGCCGCGGCTATGGCTACACCTTC	CASSLGGGRGYGYTF
.	TRBV4-3	.	TRBJ2-5	TGCGCCAGCAGCCAAGATTTCGGCGGGGCCTCCTACTTC	CASSQDFGGASYF
TRBD1	TRBV20-1	few	TRBJ1-2	TGCAGTGCTCCCAGGACAGGGGGCGCCGGAGGCTACACCTTC	CSAPRTGGAGGYTF
.	TRBV20-1	.	TRBJ1-1	TGCAGTGCAACGCCTATAGTCAGGGGGAACACTGAAGCTTTCTTT	CSATPIVRGNTEAFF
TRBD2	TRBV7-2	.	TRBJ2-3	TGTGCCAGCAGCTTAGTAGCGGGAGGGCCTCGGGATACGCAGTATTTT	CASSLVAGGPRDTQYF
.	TRBV21-1	.	TRBJ2-6	TGTGCCAGCAGCAGAGGACAGGGTTTTTTGGGGGCCAACGTCCTGACTTTC	CASSRGQGFLGANVLTF
.	TRBV3-1	.	TRBJ1-2	TGTGCCAGCAGCCATCGGCGATCCTATGGCTACACCTTC	CASSHRRSYGYTF
.	TRBV20-1	.	TRBJ1-6	TGCAGTGCTAGAGGAGAGGCGTTCGGCAATCGGGGCAATTCACCCCTCCACTTT	CSARGEAFGNRGNSPLHF
.	TRBV7-9	.	TRBJ1-1	TGTGCCAGCAGCCCATCAGGAGGGAGGGAAGCTTTCTTT	CASSPSGGREAFF
TRBD2	TRBV7-6	.	TRBJ2-2	TGTGCCAGCAGCTTAGTGGCCGGGACTAGCAGAGCGAACACCGGGGAGCTGTTTTTT	CASSLVAGTSRANTGELFF
.	TRBV29-1	.	TRBJ1-2	TGCAGCGTTGAAGGCCCGTTGAGAGGTGGTGGCTACACCTTC	CSVEGPLRGGGYTF
.	TRBV12-3/TRBV12-4	.	TRBJ2-6	TGTGCCAGCAGTTTGGGCACTCTTATAAGCTCTGGGGCCAACGTCCTGACTTTC	CASSLGTLISSGANVLTF
.	TRBV7-2	.	TRBJ2-7	TGTGCCAGCATCGACTACGGTTACTCCTACGAGCAGTACTTC	CASIDYGYSYEQYF
TRBD1	TRBV6-5	few	TRBJ1-2	TGTGCCAGCAGTACCTCGACAGGGGCCAACTATGGCTACACCTTC	CASSTSTGANYGYTF
.	TRBV7-2	.	TRBJ2-7	TGTGCCAGCAGCCCTCGGGACCCCTTTTACGAGCAGTACTTC	CASSPRDPFYEQYF
.	TRBV12-3/TRBV12-4	.	TRBJ1-1	TGTGCCAGCCCGTCGGGCACTGAAGCTTTCTTT	CASPSGTEAFF
TRBD2	TRBV27	many	TRBJ2-3	TGTGCCAGCAGTAGACTAGCGGGGTCACCCCTCACAGATACGCAGTATTTT	CASSRLAGSPLTDTQYF
.	TRBV20-1	once	TRBJ2-2	TGCAGTGCTAGACGGACGGCCGGGGGGGAGCTGTTTTTT	CSARRTAGGELFF
.	TRBV6-1	.	TRBJ1-4	TGTGCCAGCAGTCGCGCAGGGACTAATGAAAAACTGTTTTTT	CASSRAGTNEKLFF
TRBD2	TRBV7-9	.	TRBJ2-1	TGTGTCAGCAGCCTCATAGCGGGGGGGAATTTCAGGGAGCAGTTCTTC	CVSSLIAGGNFREQFF
TRBD1	TRBV20-1	.	TRBJ1-5	TGCAGTGCTAGTGGGGACAGGGGCAATCAGCCCCAGCATTTT	CSASGDRGNQPQHF
.	TRBV7-9	.	TRBJ2-1	TGTGCCAGCAGCAAGGGGGATATTCTTTACAATGAGCAGTTCTTC	CASSKGDILYNEQFF
.	TRBV18	.	TRBJ2-1	TGTGCCAGCTCACCTCTCGGACAGTTCTCCTACAATGAGCAGTTCTTC	CASSPLGQFSYNEQFF
.	TRBV7-2	.	TRBJ1-2	TGTGCCAGCAGCCTCTCGGGACAAAGGCTGAACTATGGCTACACCTTC	CASSLSGQRLNYGYTF
.	TRBV20-1	few	TRBJ2-7	TGCAGTGCTCCCCCAGCCGGGGGGCCAGAGCAGTACTTC	CSAPPAGGPEQYF
TRBD2	TRBV7-8	.	TRBJ2-3	TGTGCCAGCAGCTTATACGGGGGGGCCGGCGCAGATACGCAGTATTTT	CASSLYGGAGADTQYF
.	TRBV3-1	.	TRBJ2-7	TGTGCCAGCAGCCAAATGGACTCATCCTACGAGCAGTACTTC	CASSQMDSSYEQYF
.	TRBV27	few	TRBJ2-7	TGTGCCAGCAGCCCGACAGGCAACCCCGAGCAGTACTTC	CASSPTGNPEQYF
TRBD2	TRBV20-1	few	TRBJ2-1	TGCAGTGCCGACGGGGCTAGCGGGAGACTAAACTTAGACAATGAGCAGTTCTTC	CSADGASGRLNLDNEQFF
TRBD1	TRBV7-9	few	TRBJ2-2	TGTGCCAGCAGCGCAAAGGGACAGCAATCGGCCGGGGAGCTGTTTTTT	CASSAKGQQSAGELFF
TRBD1	TRBV12-3/TRBV12-4	few	TRBJ2-1	TGTGCCAGCAGCCGGGGACAGGGGCGACACAATGAGCAGTTCTTC	CASSRGQGRHNEQFF
.	TRBV20-1	few	TRBJ2-7	TGCAGTGCTAGAGACTATGCACGGGCCTACGAGCAGTACTTC	CSARDYARAYEQYF
.	TRBV5-6	many	TRBJ2-3	TGTGCCAGCAGCTTGGGGCCAGCAGATACGCAGTATTTT	CASSLGPADTQYF
.	TRBV10-3	few	TRBJ1-1	TGTGCCATCAGCGGGCTTCAGAACACTGAAGCTTTCTTT	CAISGLQNTEAFF
.	TRBV12-3/TRBV12-4	.	TRBJ2-7	TGTGCCAGCAGTCGAAAAGGTGTGTACGAGCAGTACTTC	CASSRKGVYEQYF
.	TRBV4-1	few	TRBJ2-7	TGCGCCAGCAGCTTACAGGGATATGCCGGGGGGCGCAACGAGCAGTACTTC	CASSLQGYAGGRNEQYF
TRBD2	TRBV20-1	few	TRBJ2-1	TGCAGTGCTAGGGGGACTAGCGGGCGTGAGCAGTTCTTC	CSARGTSGREQFF
.	TRBV5-1	few	TRBJ2-3	TGCGCCAGCAGCTTATCTAGCCGGGCAGATACGCAGTATTTT	CASSLSSRADTQYF
.	TRBV29-1	many	TRBJ2-3	TGCAGCGTTGAAGATCCCCTTAGGGTGCTGGGTACGCAGTATTTT	CSVEDPLRVLGTQYF
TRBD1	TRBV7-2	.	TRBJ2-5	TGTGCCAGCAGCTTAGGGACAGGGGTTTCGGGAGAGACCCAGTACTTC	CASSLGTGVSGETQYF
TRBD2	TRBV4-2	few	TRBJ2-1	TGTGCCAGCAGCCAAGTCCCATCCGGGACTAGCGGAAACAATGAGCAGTTCTTC	CASSQVPSGTSGNNEQFF
TRBD2	TRBV20-1	few	TRBJ2-1	TGCAGTGCCACTAGCGGGGCCCCATTTTCTGAGCAGTTCTTC	CSATSGAPFSEQFF